This entry lists 24 T cell receptor beta chains sequenced from one sample in a study of B cell selection in AIRE deficiency. The regulatory T cell sort gate was CD4+CD25hiCD127low/negative. Method: immunoSEQ multiplex PCR; TCRdb's copy keeps in-frame clones and lacks some. The table lists approximately 26,000 clones, approximately 92% of them singletons, with about 1.1% in the top ten. Specimen: CD4+CD25+ Tregs sorted from PBMCs. These receptors all come from a human donor in good health.

CDR3 coding DNA: TGTGCCAGCAGTGAATGGGCTAGCGGGGCCAGTTACGAGCAGTACTTC. It translates to CASSEWASGASYEQYF. V is TRBV6-1 and J is TRBJ2-7; TRBD2 aligns across 9 bases. CDR1 and CDR2 from the germline V gene are MNHNS and SASEGT. With 2 bases clipped from V and 4 bases from J, the junction kept 9 bases outside the gene matches. The CDR3 contains 16 residues.

The chain couples TRBV5-8 to TRBJ1-4; tentative D call: TRBD1 (5 bases). Trimming cost V 4 bases and J 1 base, with 8 bases left between them. Germline CDR1 SGHTS, CDR2 YDEGEE. The CDR3 consists of 14 residues. CDR3 loop: CASSPGGTNEKLFF. The CDR3 region has the DNA TGTGCCAGCAGCCCGGGGGGAACTAATGAAAAACTGTTTTTT.

The chain employs TRBV7-3 and TRBJ2-3, with 7 nucleotides matching TRBD1. V gave up 5 bases and J gave up 2 bases; unmatched junction bases: 4. Germline V gives CDR1 SGHTA, CDR2 FQGTGA. This CDR3 comprises 14 residues. CDR3 nucleotide sequence: TGTGCCAGCAGCGCACAGGGGTACACAGATACGCAGTATTTT. It specifies CASSAQGYTDTQYF.

The V gene is TRBV5-1, the J gene TRBJ2-5; D is ambiguous. CDR3 length: 13 amino acids. CDR1 and CDR2 (germline): SGHRS, YFSETQ. V was pared by 0 bases and J by 4 bases, with 7 bases between. CDR3 sequence reads: CASSLGRLETQYF. CDR3 DNA sequence: TGCGCCAGCAGCTTGGGAAGGCTAGAGACCCAGTACTTC.

The gene calls are TRBV18 and TRBJ2-1, with 11 bases lining up with TRBD1. CDR1 and CDR2 from the germline V gene are KGHSH and LQKENI. With V trimmed by 6 bases and J by 5 bases, 6 bases remained unmatched. The CDR3 contains 15 residues. The CDR3 DNA sequence: TGTGCCAGCTCTACCGGACAGGGGGCCAACAATGAGCAGTTCTTC. It is translated as CASSTGQGANNEQFF.

This clone qualifies as medium-sized. The J gene is TRBJ1-2, the V gene TRBV14; tentative D call: TRBD1 (5 bases). Germline CDR1 and CDR2: SGHDN and FVKESK. V lost 4 bases, J lost 7 bases, and 19 bases lay in between. This CDR3 spans 15 amino acids. The CDR3 DNA reads as TGTGCCAGCAGCCCCCTGACACTTGGGGGGACTGGCTACACCTTC. This translates into CASSPLTLGGTGYTF. The entire variable domain, with the rest obtained from reference TRBV14 and TRBJ1-2, is as follows: EAGVTQFPSHSVIEKGQTVTLRCDPISGHDNLYWYRRVMGKEIKFLLHFVKESKQDESGMPNNRFLAERTGGTYSTLKVQPAELEDSGVYFCASSPLTLGGTGYTFGSGTRLTVV.

The rearrangement uses TRBV30 and TRBJ1-4; TRBD1 matches 8 bases. The CDR3 contains 14 residues. V lost 2 bases to trimming and J lost 8 bases; unmatched junction nucleotides: 7. Germline values: CDR1 GTSNPN, CDR2 SVGIG (reference sequence). The CDR3 nucleotides are TGTGCCTGGAGTCTCGGGACAGGCGGCGAAAAACTGTTTTTT. This sequence encodes CAWSLGTGGEKLFF.

This clone was detected a few times. This chain links TRBV27 with TRBJ1-5; possibly TRBD1 for D (5 bases). The germline V gene encodes CDR1 MNHEY and CDR2 SMNVEV (reference sequence). This CDR3 has 14 residues. Trimming stripped 5 bases from V and 6 bases from J, with 14 bases between. CDR3 residues: CASSPLAQGQPQHF. In DNA, the CDR3 is TGTGCCAGCAGTCCGTTGGCGCAGGGTCAGCCCCAGCATTTT.

This chain connects TRBV19 to TRBJ2-2; 11 nucleotides align to TRBD1. From germline, CDR1 is LNHDA and CDR2 SQIVND (reference sequence). The CDR3 runs 21 residues. V lost 3 bases, J lost 0 bases, and 15 bases stayed unmatched. The CDR3 region has the DNA TGTGCCAGTAGTATCAGGGTTTTTTGGACAGGGGGCGGCGCGAACACCGGGGAGCTGTTTTTT. It translates to CASSIRVFWTGGGANTGELFF.

The chain uses TRBV9 and TRBJ2-3; 8 bases fit TRBD2. The CDR3 is 17 residues long. Germline CDR1 and CDR2: SGDLS and YYNGEE. V trimming: 3 bases; J trimming: 0 bases; junction bases outside the gene matches: 9. As DNA, the CDR3 is TGTGCCAGCAGCGCTCTCGGAGCGGGGGCAAGCACAGATACGCAGTATTTT. It yields the protein CASSALGAGASTDTQYF.

J is TRBJ1-1 and V is TRBV18; D remains ambiguous. The CDR3 consists of 13 residues. CDR1 is KGHSH and CDR2 is LQKENI in the germline V gene. V was pared by 2 bases and J by 7 bases, with 11 bases between. CDR3 nucleotides: TGTGCCAGCTCACCAAGCCCACAAAGTGAAGCTTTCTTT. Translated, it gives CASSPSPQSEAFF.

The chain combines TRBV6-5 with TRBJ1-1, with D possibly being TRBD1 (5 bases). V was shortened by 4 bases and J by 5 bases, with 11 bases between the two germline ends. The germline V gene has CDR1 MNHEY and CDR2 SVGAGI. CDR3 length: 13 residues. CDR3 sequence (DNA): TGTGCCAGCAGTTGCTCGGGGGGAACTGAAGCTTTCTTT. It yields the protein CASSCSGGTEAFF.

This clone qualifies as medium-sized. The rearrangement uses TRBV5-1 and TRBJ1-4; D possibly corresponds to TRBD1 (6 bases). Germline lookup yields CDR1 SGHRS and CDR2 YFSETQ. The CDR3 consists of 13 residues. V was shortened by 2 bases and J by 7 bases, with 9 bases between the two germline ends. CDR3 sequence reads: CASSFEGGEKLFF. Written as DNA, the CDR3 is TGCGCCAGCAGCTTTGAGGGGGGTGAAAAACTGTTTTTT.

The chain employs TRBV6-1 and TRBJ2-7; TRBD1 is a possible D gene (5 bases). CDR3 length: 14 residues. Germline V gene data show CDR1 as MNHNS and CDR2 as SASEGT. V was clipped by 4 bases and J by 0 bases, with 10 bases between them. This CDR3 is CASSAREISYEQYF. The CDR3, as DNA: TGTGCCAGCAGTGCCAGGGAAATCTCCTACGAGCAGTACTTC.

The chain combines TRBV6-1 with TRBJ1-1, with D unresolved. The germline V and J ends were trimmed by 6 bases and 6 bases, with 14 bases remaining between them. Germline-derived CDR1 and CDR2 are MNHNS and SASEGT. The CDR3 extends over 13 amino acids. In DNA, the CDR3 is TGTGCCAGCAGAACCCTAAAGAGGGCTGAAGCTTTCTTT. Its translation is CASRTLKRAEAFF.

Only one count was recorded for this clone. This chain joins TRBV18 and TRBJ2-5; 7 bases agree with TRBD2. V shed 2 bases and J 7 bases; nucleotides not matched to a gene: 4. The CDR3 length is 13 residues. In germline, CDR1 is KGHSH, CDR2 LQKENI. CDR3 amino acids: CASSPETGGTQYF. The CDR3 region has the DNA TGTGCCAGCTCACCAGAAACGGGGGGGACCCAGTACTTC.

Only a few counts were recorded for this clone. V usage is TRBV6-1 and J usage is TRBJ1-2, with D unclear. The germline V and J ends were trimmed by 8 bases and 0 bases, with 7 bases remaining between them. The CDR3 consists of 12 residues. Germline V CDR1 and CDR2: MNHNS, SASEGT. The CDR3 DNA sequence: TGTGCCAGCGTCCAAGCTAACTATGGCTACACCTTC. It codes for CASVQANYGYTF.

V gene TRBV5-5 combines with J gene TRBJ2-7; no definite D call. This CDR3 has 12 residues. V lost 5 bases to trimming and J lost 5 bases, with 11 bases between them. Germline lookup yields CDR1 SGHKS and CDR2 YYEKEE (reference sequence). This CDR3 is CASSPRYDEQYF. The CDR3 bases are TGTGCCAGCAGTCCCCGGTATGACGAGCAGTACTTC.

The chain couples TRBV5-1 to TRBJ2-3; possibly TRBD1 or TRBD2 for D (5 bases each). This CDR3 has 14 residues. Germline CDR1 is SGHRS and CDR2 is YFSETQ. V dropped 2 bases and J dropped 6 bases, with 13 bases sitting between them. The CDR3 loop is CASSFGRDLDTQYF. The CDR3 DNA is TGCGCCAGCAGCTTTGGCAGGGACCTGGATACGCAGTATTTT.

The chain carries TRBV28 and TRBJ2-5; no clear D. The CDR3 is 14 residues long. CDR1 and CDR2 from the germline V gene are MDHEN and SYDVKM. Trimming removed 3 bases from V and 2 bases from J, with 10 bases in between. The CDR3 DNA sequence: TGTGCCAGCAGTTTCCCAGGCACACAAGAGACCCAGTACTTC. Residues: CASSFPGTQETQYF.

J is TRBJ1-6 and V is TRBV9, with D tentatively TRBD1 (5 bases). Germline V gene lookup returns CDR1 SGDLS and CDR2 YYNGEE. This CDR3 is 16 amino acids long. The V end was cut by 4 bases, the J end by 9 bases, with 20 bases between. The chain's CDR3 is CASSPVGGAWASPLHF. The DNA for the CDR3 is TGTGCCAGCAGCCCCGTAGGAGGGGCCTGGGCTTCACCCCTCCACTTT.

This chain uses TRBV18 with TRBJ1-4; 8 bases are shared with TRBD1. Germline-derived CDR1 and CDR2 are KGHSH and LQKENI. J was trimmed by 5 bases and V by 2 bases; bases with no gene match: 1. This CDR3 is built from 14 residues. This chain's CDR3 is CASSPGQGNEKLFF. CDR3 coding DNA: TGTGCCAGCTCACCAGGACAGGGAAATGAAAAACTGTTTTTT.

The V and J genes are TRBV30 and TRBJ2-6; the D gene is possibly TRBD2 (5 bases). Germline V gene lookup returns CDR1 GTSNPN and CDR2 SVGIG (reference sequence). The length of the CDR3 is 16 residues. Trimming cost V 3 bases and J 4 bases, with 16 bases left between them. The CDR3 DNA is TGTGCCTGGAGCCTGACCCCGCCGGGGGGGGCCAACGTCCTGACTTTC. Amino acids: CAWSLTPPGGANVLTF.

The chain is built from TRBV6-5 and TRBJ1-1; D is perhaps TRBD1 (5 bases). This CDR3 region has 16 residues. V lost 0 bases to trimming and J lost 5 bases, with 16 bases between them. CDR1 and CDR2 (germline): MNHEY, SVGAGI. The DNA for the CDR3 is TGTGCCAGCAGTTACTCGGGGCAGGGTAAGGCGACTGAAGCTTTCTTT. Protein product: CASSYSGQGKATEAFF.